The 16 T cell receptor beta chains presented below share a single source sample, sequenced in a study of cytomegalovirus exposure and HLA in healthy donors. The PCR had 60 Vbeta and 13 Jbeta primers. Profiled with immunoSEQ multiplex PCR; TCRdb holds only in-frame clones, not every one. The table has about 150,000 clones, approximately 81% seen once; the top ten hold approximately 2.4%. Source material: PBMCs. These receptors originate from a male donor in good health and CMV-seronegative.

The CDR3, as DNA: TGTGCCAGCAGCCTCCGACTAGAAACGAACACCGGGGAGCTGTTTTTT. Translating it yields CASSLRLETNTGELFF. The chain uses TRBV9 and TRBJ2-2; possible D gene TRBD2, 6 bases. V gave up 4 bases and J gave up 0 bases, with 13 bases separating them. In germline, CDR1 is SGDLS, CDR2 YYNGEE. The length of the CDR3 is 16 residues.

The J gene is TRBJ2-7, the V gene TRBV13; maybe TRBD2 (6 bases). Trimming left V 5 bases short and J 0 bases short, with 17 bases between. CDR1 is PRHDT, CDR2 FYEKMQ, per germline (reference sequence). There are 16 residues in the CDR3. This CDR3 is CASSTGLATSSYEQYF. The CDR3 region has the DNA TGTGCCAGCAGCACGGGGCTAGCGACAAGCTCCTACGAGCAGTACTTC.

The CDR3 spells CASSLAAGGPSEQYF. The CDR3 bases are TGTGCCAGCAGTTTGGCGGCGGGGGGGCCGAGCGAGCAGTACTTC. The rearrangement links TRBV28 to TRBJ2-7, with 9 nucleotides matching TRBD2. Germline lookup yields CDR1 MDHEN and CDR2 SYDVKM. V lost 3 bases, J lost 6 bases, and 9 bases stayed unmatched. This CDR3 comprises 15 residues.

The V call is TRBV6-1, the J call TRBJ1-2, with D perhaps TRBD1 (5 bases). Germline lookup yields CDR1 MNHNS and CDR2 SASEGT. Between the trimmed V and J ends, which lost 2 bases and 2 bases, there was a span of 9 bases. This CDR3 has 14 residues. The CDR3 spells CASSELPGNYGYTF. CDR3 nucleotides: TGTGCCAGCAGTGAATTGCCAGGGAACTATGGCTACACCTTC.

The chain links TRBV9 to TRBJ2-7, with 8 positions matching TRBD1. This CDR3 region has 16 residues. Trimming took 6 bases from V and 5 from J; bases not matched to a gene: 16. Germline V CDR1 and CDR2: SGDLS, YYNGEE. CDR3: CASTGEDRVAVHEQYF. Written as DNA, the CDR3 is TGTGCCAGCACGGGTGAGGACAGGGTCGCAGTCCACGAGCAGTACTTC.

DNA for the CDR3: TGTGCCAGCAGTTACACAGCCATGAACACTGAAGCTTTCTTT. This sequence encodes CASSYTAMNTEAFF. The gene calls are TRBV6-5 and TRBJ1-1; D gene uncertain. The CDR3 covers 14 residues. Germline V gene lookup returns CDR1 MNHEY and CDR2 SVGAGI. The V end lost 2 bases, the J end lost 0 bases, and 7 bases lay between the germline ends.

The genes are TRBV5-4 and TRBJ2-7, with D possibly being TRBD2 (6 bases). The CDR3 spans 15 residues. The germline gives CDR1 SGHNT, CDR2 YYREEE (reference sequence). Trimming cost V 5 bases and J 0 bases, with 15 bases left between them. Written as DNA, the CDR3 is TGTGCCAGCAGTTCGCGGGGCCCTGGCTCCTACGAGCAGTACTTC. This translates into CASSSRGPGSYEQYF.

V usage is TRBV10-3 and J usage is TRBJ1-2; unclear D gene. The germline CDR1 and CDR2 sequences are ENHRY and SYGVKD. With 5 bases removed from V and 4 bases from J, the gap between germline ends came to 14 bases. This CDR3 has 14 residues. The CDR3 bases are TGTGCCATCAGTCTCGGCGGGCAGTTCTATGGCTACACCTTC. This gives the protein CAISLGGQFYGYTF.

A few counts support this clone. This chain joins TRBV5-6 and TRBJ1-1; possible D gene TRBD1, 5 bases. In germline, CDR1 is SGHDT, CDR2 YYEEEE. V was shortened by 3 bases and J by 1 base, with 19 bases between the two germline ends. This CDR3 contains 17 residues. The CDR3 nucleotides read TGTGCCAGCAGCTATGCAGGGATGGGGAGGCGGAACACTGAAGCTTTCTTT. Its translation is CASSYAGMGRRNTEAFF.

This chain joins TRBV9 and TRBJ1-6; 7 bases align to TRBD1. Germline trimming cut 4 bases from V and 6 bases from J; bases unmatched to any gene: 7. CDR1 is SGDLS and CDR2 is YYNGEE in the germline V gene. This CDR3 is built from 15 residues. In DNA, the CDR3 is TGTGCCAGCAGCCCACGGACAGGCGTTAATTCACCCCTCCACTTT. It specifies CASSPRTGVNSPLHF.

The chain couples TRBV4-1 to TRBJ1-1; 7 bases align to TRBD1. With 0 bases clipped from V and 11 bases from J, the junction kept 9 bases outside the gene matches. CDR3 length equals 14 residues. Looked up from germline, CDR1 is MGHRA and CDR2 is YSYEKL. The CDR3 DNA reads as TGCGCCAGCAGCCAAGATCTCCGAACAGGGGAGGCTTTCTTT. Translation: CASSQDLRTGEAFF.

The chain recombines TRBV10-1 with TRBJ2-1; 8 nucleotides line up with TRBD1. Losses at the gene ends were 4 bases for V and 3 bases for J; bases not matched to a gene: 5. The CDR3 is made up of 15 amino acids. Germline assignment: CDR1 WNHNN and CDR2 SYGVQD (reference sequence). The CDR3 nucleotides read TGCGCCAGCAGTGGAGGACAGGGCCTCTACAATGAGCAGTTCTTC. Encoded protein: CASSGGQGLYNEQFF.

In DNA form, the CDR3 reads TGTGCCAGCAGCTCATCGGCTGGGGGCCACGAGCAGTACTTC. It encodes CASSSSAGGHEQYF. V gene TRBV7-2 combines with J gene TRBJ2-7; TRBD1 might be the D (6 bases). There are 14 residues in the CDR3. V gave up 4 bases and J gave up 5 bases, with 15 bases separating them. CDR1 is SGHTA and CDR2 is FQGNSA in the germline V gene.

This clone was counted once. The chain uses TRBV15 and TRBJ2-1; the match to TRBD2 covers 8 bases. The CDR3 is 18 residues long. V was pared by 0 bases and J by 2 bases, with 9 bases of the junction left unmatched. Germline loops: CDR1 LNHNV, CDR2 YYDKDF (reference sequence). DNA of the CDR3: TGTGCCACCAGCAGAGATTGGATAAGCGGGGGAACCTACAATGAGCAGTTCTTC. Protein product: CATSRDWISGGTYNEQFF.

This chain joins TRBV4-3 and TRBJ2-4; 8 bases match TRBD1. There are 17 residues in the CDR3. Germline lookup yields CDR1 LGHNA and CDR2 YSLEER. With 0 bases clipped from V and 3 bases from J, the junction kept 7 bases outside the gene matches. In nucleotides, the CDR3 is TGCGCCAGCAGCCAAGACGGACAGGGTTATGGCAAAAACATTCAGTACTTC. Its protein product is CASSQDGQGYGKNIQYF.

J is TRBJ1-2 and V is TRBV9; D uncertain. The CDR3 sequence is 12 residues long. Between the trimmed V and J ends, which lost 3 bases and 3 bases, there was a span of 6 bases. CDR1 SGDLS and CDR2 YYNGEE come from the germline V gene. As DNA, the CDR3 is TGTGCCAGCAGCGACGGGGACTATGGCTACACCTTC. It yields the protein CASSDGDYGYTF. Together with reference TRBV9 and TRBJ1-2, the CDR3 gives the full variable domain: DSGVTQTPKHLITATGQRVTLRCSPRSGDLSVYWYQQSLDQGLQFLIQYYNGEERAKGNILERFSAQQFPDLHSELNLSSLELGDSALYFCASSDGDYGYTFGSGTRLTVV.